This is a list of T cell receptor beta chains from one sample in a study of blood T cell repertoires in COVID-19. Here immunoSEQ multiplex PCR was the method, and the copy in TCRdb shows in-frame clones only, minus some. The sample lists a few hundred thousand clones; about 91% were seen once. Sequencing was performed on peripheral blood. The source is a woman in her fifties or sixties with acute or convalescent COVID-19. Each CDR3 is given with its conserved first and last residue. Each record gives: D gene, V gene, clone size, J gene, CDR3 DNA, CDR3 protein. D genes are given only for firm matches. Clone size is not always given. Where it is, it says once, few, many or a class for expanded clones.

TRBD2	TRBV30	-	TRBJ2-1	TGTGCCTGGTTAGCGGGAGCGAATGAGCAGTTCTTC	CAWLAGANEQFF
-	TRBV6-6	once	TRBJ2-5	TGTGCCAGCAGGTACCTACAGGGAAAGACCCAGTACTTC	CASRYLQGKTQYF
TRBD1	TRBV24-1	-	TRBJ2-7	TGTGCCACCAGTGATTCAGGGGGGACAGGGAACTCCTACGAGCAGTACTTC	CATSDSGGTGNSYEQYF
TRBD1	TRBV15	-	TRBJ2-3	TGTGCCACCAGCAGCAGAAAGGGACAGGGCACAGATACGCAGTATTTT	CATSSRKGQGTDTQYF
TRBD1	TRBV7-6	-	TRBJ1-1	TGTGCCAGCAGCTTAGGAGGGACAGGGTACACTGAAGCTTTCTTT	CASSLGGTGYTEAFF
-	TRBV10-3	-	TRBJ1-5	TGTGCCATCAAGGGGTCGGCCAGGGGACAGCCCCAGCATTTT	CAIKGSARGQPQHF
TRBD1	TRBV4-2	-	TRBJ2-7	TGTGCCAGCAGCCAAACAGGGGGTACCTACGAGCAGTACTTC	CASSQTGGTYEQYF
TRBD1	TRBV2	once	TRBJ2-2	TGTGCCAGCAGGAGGGACAGTGGGGTGGACACCGGGGAGCTGTTTTTT	CASRRDSGVDTGELFF
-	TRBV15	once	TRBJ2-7	TGTGCCACCAGCAGAGGGGGTCTGGGAGCGGACCACGAGCAGTACTTC	CATSRGGLGADHEQYF
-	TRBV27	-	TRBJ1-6	TGTGCCAGCAGCCCCCAAGGAGCGACCTATAATTCACCCCTCCACTTT	CASSPQGATYNSPLHF
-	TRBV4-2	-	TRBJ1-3	TGTGCCAGCAGCCCGCGTAGCGTTCCCTCTGGAAACACCATATATTTT	CASSPRSVPSGNTIYF
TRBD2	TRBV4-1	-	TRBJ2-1	TGCGCCAGCAGTTTCGGGGGGGGTAACAATGAGCAGTTCTTC	CASSFGGGNNEQFF
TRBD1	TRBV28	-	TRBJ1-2	TGTGCCAGCACGACAGGGGGGGGTGGATATGGCTACACCTTC	CASTTGGGGYGYTF
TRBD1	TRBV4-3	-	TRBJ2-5	TGCGCCAGCAGCCAAGACGGGCAGGGGGCTTCAGAGACCCAGTACTTC	CASSQDGQGASETQYF
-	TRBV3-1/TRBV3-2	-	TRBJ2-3	TGTGCCAGCAGCCAAGATCGGACTCTGGATACGCAGTATTTT	CASSQDRTLDTQYF
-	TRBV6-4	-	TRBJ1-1	TGTGCCAGCAGTGAGAGTTTACAGACTGAAGCTTTCTTT	CASSESLQTEAFF
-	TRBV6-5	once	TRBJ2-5	TGTGCCAGCAGGCGGGAGGACAGGGGATACGAGACCCAGTACTTC	CASRREDRGYETQYF
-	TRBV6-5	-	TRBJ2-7	TGTGCCAGCAAGGAGACAGGCTCCTACGAGCAGTACTTC	CASKETGSYEQYF
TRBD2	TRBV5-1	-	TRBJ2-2	TGCGCCAGCAGCTTGGCGGGACTAGCGGGGCTTAACACCGGGGAGCTGTTTTTT	CASSLAGLAGLNTGELFF
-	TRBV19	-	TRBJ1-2	TGTGCCAGTACCTCCTGGGGCGGGACGGGAGGCTACACCTTC	CASTSWGGTGGYTF
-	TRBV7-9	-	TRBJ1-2	TGTGCCAGCAGCCCCCGCAGTGGAGCCTATGGCTACACCTTC	CASSPRSGAYGYTF
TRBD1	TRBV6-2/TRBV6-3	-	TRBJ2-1	TGTGCCAGCAGTCCCAGGGGGCTCGGGACAGGGGGGATCGATGAGCAGTTCTTC	CASSPRGLGTGGIDEQFF
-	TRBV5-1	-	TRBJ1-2	TGCGCCAGCAGCTTGACCGAGGGTTACGGCTACACCTTC	CASSLTEGYGYTF
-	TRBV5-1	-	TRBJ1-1	TGCGCCAGCAGCTTGGTAGCTGACACTGAAGCTTTCTTT	CASSLVADTEAFF
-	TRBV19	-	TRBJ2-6	TGTGCCAGTAGTATCGGTATCTCTGGGGCCAACGTCCTGACTTTC	CASSIGISGANVLTF
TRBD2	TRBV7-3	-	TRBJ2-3	TGTGCCAGCAGCTCGGGACTAGCGGGACCAAATACGCAGTATTTT	CASSSGLAGPNTQYF
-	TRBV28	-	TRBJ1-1	TGTGCCAGCAGCCGGGTTTCTGACAGCTTGAGCACTGAAGCTTTCTTT	CASSRVSDSLSTEAFF
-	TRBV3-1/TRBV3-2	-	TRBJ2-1	TGTGCCAGCAGCCAAGATCGGGGAGTACCGACCTACAATGAGCAGTTCTTC	CASSQDRGVPTYNEQFF
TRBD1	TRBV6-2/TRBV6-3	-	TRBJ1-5	TGTGCCAGCAGTTACAAGAGGACAGGGGAAAGACAGCCCCAGCATTTT	CASSYKRTGERQPQHF
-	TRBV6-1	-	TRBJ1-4	TGTGCCAGCAGTGAGGGAGTTGTATTACATGAAAAACTGTTTTTT	CASSEGVVLHEKLFF
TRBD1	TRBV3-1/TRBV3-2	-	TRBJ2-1	TGTGCCAGCAGCCAACAACCCGGACAGGGAGGTCCTAATGAGCAGTTCTTC	CASSQQPGQGGPNEQFF
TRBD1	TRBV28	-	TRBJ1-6	TGTGCCAGCACCCCTCTTACAGGGGCGGACTATAATTCACCCCTCCACTTT	CASTPLTGADYNSPLHF
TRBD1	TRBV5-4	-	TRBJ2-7	TGTGCCAGCAGACGCCTCAGGGGGACAGGGGAAACCCGGCTCTTCTACGAGCAGTACTTC	CASRRLRGTGETRLFYEQYF
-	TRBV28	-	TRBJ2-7	TGTGCCAGCAGTGCACAGGGCAGTGTAACCTACGAGCAGTACTTC	CASSAQGSVTYEQYF